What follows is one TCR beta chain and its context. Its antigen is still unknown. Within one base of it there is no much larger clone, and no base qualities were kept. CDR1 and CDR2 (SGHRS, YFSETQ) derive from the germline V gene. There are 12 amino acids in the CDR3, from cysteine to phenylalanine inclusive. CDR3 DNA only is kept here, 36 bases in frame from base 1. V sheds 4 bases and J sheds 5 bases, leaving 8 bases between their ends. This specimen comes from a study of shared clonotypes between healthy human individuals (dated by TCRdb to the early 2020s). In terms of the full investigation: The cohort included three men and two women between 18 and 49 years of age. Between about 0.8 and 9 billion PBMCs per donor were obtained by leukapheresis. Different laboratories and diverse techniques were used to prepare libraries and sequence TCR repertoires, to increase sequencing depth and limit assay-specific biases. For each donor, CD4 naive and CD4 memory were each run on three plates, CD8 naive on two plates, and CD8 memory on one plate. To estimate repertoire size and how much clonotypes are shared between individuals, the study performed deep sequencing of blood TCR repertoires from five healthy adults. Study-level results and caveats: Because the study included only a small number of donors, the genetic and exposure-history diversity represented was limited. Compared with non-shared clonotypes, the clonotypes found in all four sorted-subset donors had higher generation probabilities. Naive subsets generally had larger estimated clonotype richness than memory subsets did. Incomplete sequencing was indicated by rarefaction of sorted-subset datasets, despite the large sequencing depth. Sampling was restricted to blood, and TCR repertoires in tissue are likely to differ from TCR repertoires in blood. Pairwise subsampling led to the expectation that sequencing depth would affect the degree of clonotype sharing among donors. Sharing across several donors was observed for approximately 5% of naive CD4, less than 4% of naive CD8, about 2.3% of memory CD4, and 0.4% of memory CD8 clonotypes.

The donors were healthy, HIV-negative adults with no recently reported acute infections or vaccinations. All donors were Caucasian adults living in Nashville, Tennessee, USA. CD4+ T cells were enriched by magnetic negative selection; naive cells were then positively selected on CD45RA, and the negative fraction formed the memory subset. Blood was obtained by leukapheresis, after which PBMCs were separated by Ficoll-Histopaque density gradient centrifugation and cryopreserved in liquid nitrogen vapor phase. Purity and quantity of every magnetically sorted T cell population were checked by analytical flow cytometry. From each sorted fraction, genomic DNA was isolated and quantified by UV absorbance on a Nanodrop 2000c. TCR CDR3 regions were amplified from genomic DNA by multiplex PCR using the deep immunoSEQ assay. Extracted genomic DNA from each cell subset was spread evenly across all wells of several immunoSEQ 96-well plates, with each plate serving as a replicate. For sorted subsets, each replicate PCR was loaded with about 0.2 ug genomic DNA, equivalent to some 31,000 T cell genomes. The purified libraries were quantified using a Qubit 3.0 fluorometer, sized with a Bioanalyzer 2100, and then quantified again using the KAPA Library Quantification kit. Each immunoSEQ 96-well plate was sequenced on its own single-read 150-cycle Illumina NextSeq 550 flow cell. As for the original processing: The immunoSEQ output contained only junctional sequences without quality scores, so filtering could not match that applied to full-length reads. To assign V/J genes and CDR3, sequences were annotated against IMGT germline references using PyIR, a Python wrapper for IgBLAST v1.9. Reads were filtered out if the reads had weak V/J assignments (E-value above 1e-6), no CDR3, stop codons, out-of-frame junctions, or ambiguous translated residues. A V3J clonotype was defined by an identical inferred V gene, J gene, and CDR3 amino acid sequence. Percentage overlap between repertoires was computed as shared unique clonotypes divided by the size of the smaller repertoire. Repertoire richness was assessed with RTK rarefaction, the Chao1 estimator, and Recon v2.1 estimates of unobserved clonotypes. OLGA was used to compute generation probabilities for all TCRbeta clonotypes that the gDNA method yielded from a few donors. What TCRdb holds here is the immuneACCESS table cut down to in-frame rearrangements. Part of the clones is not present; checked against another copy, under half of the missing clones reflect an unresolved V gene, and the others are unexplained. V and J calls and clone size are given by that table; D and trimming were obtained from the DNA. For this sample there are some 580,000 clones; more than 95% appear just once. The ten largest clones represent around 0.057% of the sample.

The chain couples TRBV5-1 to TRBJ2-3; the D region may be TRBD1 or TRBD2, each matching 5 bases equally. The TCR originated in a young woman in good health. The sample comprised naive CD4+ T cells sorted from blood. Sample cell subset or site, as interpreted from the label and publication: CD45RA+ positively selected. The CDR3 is CASSRDRDTQYF. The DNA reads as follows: TGCGCCAGCAGCCGGGACCGAGATACGCAGTATTTT.